The clone carrying this T cell receptor beta chain was found once. The antigen is not known. Only in-frame clones appear in the TCRdb table, and some are missing; sequencing was by immunoSEQ multiplex PCR. The table records 22,000 or so clones, just over 85% of them present only once. The sample originates from a study of OX40 agonist ivuxolimab in advanced cancers. Whole-study context: The treatment was a fully human IgG2 OX40 agonist, ivuxolimab. The diagnoses of dose-escalation patients were hepatocellular carcinoma, melanoma, renal cell or head and neck cancer. The study, taken as a whole, reports: By week 6 at 0.1 to 3.0 mg/kg, blood CD4+ and CD8+ T cells had expanded clonally.

Autoimmune disease history or systemic immunosuppression meant exclusion. Germline V gives CDR1 MDHEN, CDR2 SYDVKM. V was clipped by 5 bases and J by 6 bases, with 15 bases between them. The CDR3 is made up of 14 amino acids. The gene calls are TRBV28 and TRBJ2-3; D remains unclear. The source is an adult with an advanced solid tumor such as melanoma, head and neck, liver or kidney cancer. This specimen consisted of CD4+ or CD8+ T cells sorted from blood, obtained in a trial of the OX40 agonist ivuxolimab. The DNA for the CDR3 is TGTGCCAGCAGTCTACCGCCTAAGTCTGATACGCAGTATTTT. Its protein product is CASSLPPKSDTQYF.